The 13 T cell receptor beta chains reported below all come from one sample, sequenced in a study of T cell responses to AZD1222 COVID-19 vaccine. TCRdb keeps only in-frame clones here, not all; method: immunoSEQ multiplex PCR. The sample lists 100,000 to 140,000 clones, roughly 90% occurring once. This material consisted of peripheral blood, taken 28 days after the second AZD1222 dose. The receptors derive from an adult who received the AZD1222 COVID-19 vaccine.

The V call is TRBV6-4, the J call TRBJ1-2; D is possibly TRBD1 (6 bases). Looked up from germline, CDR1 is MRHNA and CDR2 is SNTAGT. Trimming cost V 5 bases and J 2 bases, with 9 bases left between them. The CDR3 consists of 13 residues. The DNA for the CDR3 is TGTGCCAGCAGTTCAACAGGGAACTATGGCTACACCTTC. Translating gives CASSSTGNYGYTF.

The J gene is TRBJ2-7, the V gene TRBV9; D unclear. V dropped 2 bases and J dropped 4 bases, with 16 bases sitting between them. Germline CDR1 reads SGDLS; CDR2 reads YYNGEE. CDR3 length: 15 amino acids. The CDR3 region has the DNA TGTGCCAGCAGCGTTTCCCCGACGAGTAATTACGAGCAGTACTTC. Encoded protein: CASSVSPTSNYEQYF.

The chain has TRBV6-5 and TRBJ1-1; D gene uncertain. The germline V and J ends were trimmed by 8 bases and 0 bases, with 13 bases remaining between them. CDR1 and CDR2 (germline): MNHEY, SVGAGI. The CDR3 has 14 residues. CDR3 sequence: CASLTFLMNTEAFF. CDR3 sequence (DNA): TGTGCCAGCCTTACGTTCTTGATGAACACTGAAGCTTTCTTT.

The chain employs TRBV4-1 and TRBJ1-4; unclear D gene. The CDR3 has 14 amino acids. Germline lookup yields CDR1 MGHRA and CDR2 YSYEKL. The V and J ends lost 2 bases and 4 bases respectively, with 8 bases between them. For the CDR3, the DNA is TGCGCCAGCAGCCAAACCAGGTTTAATGAAAAACTGTTTTTT. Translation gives CASSQTRFNEKLFF.

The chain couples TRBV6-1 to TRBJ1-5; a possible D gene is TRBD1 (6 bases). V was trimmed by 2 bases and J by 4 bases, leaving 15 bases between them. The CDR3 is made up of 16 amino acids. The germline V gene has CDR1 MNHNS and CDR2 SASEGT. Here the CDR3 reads CASSEKGRGANQPQHF. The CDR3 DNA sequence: TGTGCCAGCAGTGAAAAGGGGAGGGGGGCAAATCAGCCCCAGCATTTT.

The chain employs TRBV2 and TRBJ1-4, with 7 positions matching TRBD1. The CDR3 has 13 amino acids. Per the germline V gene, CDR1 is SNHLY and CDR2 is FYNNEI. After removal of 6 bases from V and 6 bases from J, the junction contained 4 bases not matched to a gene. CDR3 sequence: CASRTGFDEKLFF. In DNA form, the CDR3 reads TGTGCCAGCAGGACAGGGTTTGATGAAAAACTGTTTTTT.

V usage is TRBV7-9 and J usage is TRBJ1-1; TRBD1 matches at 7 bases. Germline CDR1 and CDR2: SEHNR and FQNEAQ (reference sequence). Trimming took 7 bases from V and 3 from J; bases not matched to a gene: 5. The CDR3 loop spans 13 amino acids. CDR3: CASTGQRHTEAFF. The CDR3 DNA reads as TGTGCCAGCACGGGACAGCGGCACACTGAAGCTTTCTTT.

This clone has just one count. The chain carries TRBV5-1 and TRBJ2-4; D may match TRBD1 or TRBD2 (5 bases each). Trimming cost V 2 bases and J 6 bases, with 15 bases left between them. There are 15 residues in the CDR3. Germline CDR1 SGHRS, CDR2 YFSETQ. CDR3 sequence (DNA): TGCGCCAGCAGCTTTTCAGGGCGTGGGAGAAACATTCAGTACTTC. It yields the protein CASSFSGRGRNIQYF.

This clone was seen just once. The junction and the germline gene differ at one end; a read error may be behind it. The CDR3, as DNA: TGCAGCGTGGAAGGCAGACTAGACCCTCGCGATGAGCAGTTCTTC. It encodes CSVEGRLDPRDEQFF. The chain joins TRBV29-1 to TRBJ2-1; perhaps TRBD2 as D (6 bases). The length of the CDR3 is 15 residues. CDR1 SQVTM and CDR2 ANQGSEA come from the germline V gene.

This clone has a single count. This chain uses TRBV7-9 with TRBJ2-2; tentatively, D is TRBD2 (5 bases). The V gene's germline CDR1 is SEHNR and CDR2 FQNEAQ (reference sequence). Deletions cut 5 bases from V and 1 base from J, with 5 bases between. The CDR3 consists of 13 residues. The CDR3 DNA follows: TGTGCCAGCAGCGGACTGAACACCGGGGAGCTGTTTTTT. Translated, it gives CASSGLNTGELFF.

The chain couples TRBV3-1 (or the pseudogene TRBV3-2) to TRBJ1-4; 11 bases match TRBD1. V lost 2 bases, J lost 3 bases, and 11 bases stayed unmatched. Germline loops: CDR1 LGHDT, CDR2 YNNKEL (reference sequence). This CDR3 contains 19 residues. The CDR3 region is CASSQFLRTGGLANEKLFF. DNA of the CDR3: TGTGCCAGCAGCCAATTTCTCAGGACAGGGGGCCTAGCTAATGAAAAACTGTTTTTT.

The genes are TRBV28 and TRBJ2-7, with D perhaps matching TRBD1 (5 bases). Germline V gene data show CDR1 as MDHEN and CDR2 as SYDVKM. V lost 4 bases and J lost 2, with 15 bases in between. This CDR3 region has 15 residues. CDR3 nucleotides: TGTGCCAGCAGTTCCCCCCCCGGCAGGGCCTACGAGCAGTACTTC. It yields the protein CASSSPPGRAYEQYF.

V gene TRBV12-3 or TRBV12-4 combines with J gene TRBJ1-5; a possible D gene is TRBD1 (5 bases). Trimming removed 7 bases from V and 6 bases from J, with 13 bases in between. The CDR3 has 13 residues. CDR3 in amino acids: CASNTAGAQPQHF. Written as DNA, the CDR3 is TGTGCCAGCAACACGGCTGGGGCTCAGCCCCAGCATTTT.